The rows below give T cell receptor beta chains drawn from one sample of a study of early T cells in non-severe SARS-CoV-2 infection. MiXCR was run by TCRdb on the 5' RACE reads, yielding one entry per CDR3 protein. The sample contains around 33,000 distinct CDR3 sequences, about 4.2% of which appear only once. Sequencing input: whole blood. The source is an adult who was a healthcare worker with PCR-confirmed SARS-CoV-2 infection or an uninfected control (not recorded which). CDR3s include the opening cysteine and the closing phenylalanine or tryptophan. D genes are given only for firm matches. Clone size, where shown, is once, few, many, or a class for clones that have expanded.

>NA|TRBV28|many|TRBJ2-3
CASITGSGTDTQYF
TGTGCCAGCATCACAGGGTCCGGGACAGATACGCAGTATTTT
>NA|TRBV6-1|NA|TRBJ2-2
CASRFNSPGELFF
TGTGCCAGCAGGTTTAACTCTCCCGGGGAGCTGTTTTTT
>NA|TRBV2|NA|TRBJ2-1
CASSKDTIINEQFF
TGTGCCAGCAGTAAGGACACCATTATCAATGAGCAGTTCTTC
>TRBD1|TRBV5-1|many|TRBJ2-5
CASSLAPSGQQETQYF
TGCGCCAGCAGCTTGGCACCCTCGGGACAGCAAGAGACCCAGTACTTC
>NA|TRBV7-2|many|TRBJ2-3
CASSLIDTQYF
TGTGCCAGCAGCTTAATCGATACGCAGTATTTT
>TRBD1|TRBV7-3|many|TRBJ2-2
CASSPQGQGVVAGELFF
TGTGCCAGCAGCCCCCAGGGACAGGGGGTGGTAGCCGGGGAGCTGTTTTTT
>NA|TRBV12-3/TRBV12-4|many|TRBJ2-1
CASSPDPGRHLFF
TGTGCCAGCAGTCCCGACCCGGGGCGACATCTGTTCTTC
>NA|TRBV9|many|TRBJ1-6
CASSRASYNSPLHF
TGTGCCAGCAGCCGGGCCTCCTATAATTCACCCCTCCACTTT
>TRBD1|TRBV6-6|many|TRBJ2-7
CASNRGAGTGAREQYF
TGTGCCAGCAACCGAGGAGCCGGGACAGGGGCTCGGGAGCAGTACTTC
>NA|TRBV6-1|NA|TRBJ2-2
CASRSTGELFF
TGTGCCAGCAGGAGCACCGGGGAGCTGTTTTTT
>NA|TRBV12-3/TRBV12-4|many|TRBJ2-3
CASSLDTQYF
TGTGCCAGCAGTTTAGATACGCAGTATTTT
>NA|TRBV12-3/TRBV12-4|many|TRBJ2-1
CASHKTDYNEQFF
TGTGCCAGCCATAAAACCGACTACAATGAGCAGTTCTTC
>TRBD2|TRBV5-4|NA|TRBJ2-1
CASSWGTSGATYSDEQFF
TGTGCCAGCAGCTGGGGGACTAGCGGGGCAACCTACTCTGATGAGCAGTTCTTC
>TRBD1|TRBV5-1|many|TRBJ2-7
CASSYGREGAEQYF
TGCGCCAGCAGCTACGGTCGTGAGGGGGCCGAGCAGTACTTC
>TRBD1|TRBV29-1|NA|TRBJ2-6
CSAGQGLSGANVLTF
TGCAGCGCGGGACAGGGACTCTCTGGGGCCAACGTCCTGACTTTC
>NA|TRBV7-9|many|TRBJ1-1
CASSLEGSEAFF
TGTGCCAGCAGCTTAGAAGGTTCTGAAGCTTTCTTT
>TRBD2|TRBV19|many|TRBJ2-3
CASSLPGRGLAGKDTQYF
TGTGCCAGTAGCCTTCCTGGAAGAGGACTAGCGGGAAAGGATACGCAGTATTTT
>TRBD1|TRBV4-1|many|TRBJ2-4
CASSQDRGRQNIQYF
TGCGCCAGCAGCCAGGACAGGGGGCGGCAAAACATTCAGTACTTC
>TRBD2|TRBV5-1|few|TRBJ2-3
CASSLAASGHSTDTQYF
TGCGCCAGCAGCTTGGCGGCTAGCGGGCATAGCACAGATACGCAGTATTTT
>NA|TRBV5-1|few|TRBJ2-2
CASSPGVGANTGELFF
TGCGCCAGCAGCCCTGGTGTGGGGGCGAACACCGGGGAGCTGTTTTTT
>NA|TRBV12-3/TRBV12-4|many|TRBJ2-7
CASSLGQLAIEQYF
TGTGCCAGCAGTTTAGGGCAGCTCGCGATCGAGCAGTACTTC
>NA|TRBV20-1|NA|TRBJ2-3
CSAPLGEDTQYF
TGCAGTGCTCCACTAGGAGAAGATACGCAGTATTTT
>NA|TRBV4-1|few|TRBJ2-7
CASSQGEGPYEQYF
TGCGCCAGCAGCCAAGGAGAGGGTCCCTACGAGCAGTACTTC
>NA|TRBV29-1|many|TRBJ2-4
CSVADPIQYF
TGCAGCGTTGCGGACCCCATTCAGTACTTC
>TRBD2|TRBV12-5|NA|TRBJ2-1
CASGPTSVVNEQFF
TGTGCTAGTGGCCCGACTAGCGTGGTGAATGAGCAGTTCTTC
>TRBD2|TRBV10-3|many|TRBJ2-7
CAISEGTSSHEQYF
TGTGCCATCAGTGAGGGGACTAGCTCCCACGAGCAGTACTTC
>NA|TRBV11-2|medium-sized|TRBJ1-4
CASSIGVTGNEKLFF
TGTGCCAGCAGCATTGGGGTGACAGGAAATGAAAAACTGTTTTTT
>TRBD2|TRBV5-4|few|TRBJ2-5
CASSLAGGPQETQYF
TGTGCCAGCAGCTTAGCGGGGGGCCCTCAAGAGACCCAGTACTTC
>NA|TRBV13|few|TRBJ2-1
CASSQDSHNEQFF
TGTGCCAGCAGCCAGGACAGCCACAATGAGCAGTTCTTC
>TRBD2|TRBV6-4|many|TRBJ2-3
CASGSTSGGPDTQYF
TGTGCCAGCGGCTCGACTAGCGGGGGGCCGGATACGCAGTATTTT
>TRBD2|TRBV9|NA|TRBJ2-7
CASSVWAGGPYEQYF
TGTGCCAGCAGCGTATGGGCGGGAGGGCCCTACGAGCAGTACTTC
>TRBD1|TRBV10-2|NA|TRBJ1-5
CASSEPPDREGNQPQHF
TGCGCCAGCAGTGAGCCCCCGGACAGGGAAGGCAATCAGCCCCAGCATTTT
>NA|TRBV6-1|many|TRBJ2-3
CASRQGPDTQYF
TGTGCCAGCAGACAGGGTCCAGATACGCAGTATTTT